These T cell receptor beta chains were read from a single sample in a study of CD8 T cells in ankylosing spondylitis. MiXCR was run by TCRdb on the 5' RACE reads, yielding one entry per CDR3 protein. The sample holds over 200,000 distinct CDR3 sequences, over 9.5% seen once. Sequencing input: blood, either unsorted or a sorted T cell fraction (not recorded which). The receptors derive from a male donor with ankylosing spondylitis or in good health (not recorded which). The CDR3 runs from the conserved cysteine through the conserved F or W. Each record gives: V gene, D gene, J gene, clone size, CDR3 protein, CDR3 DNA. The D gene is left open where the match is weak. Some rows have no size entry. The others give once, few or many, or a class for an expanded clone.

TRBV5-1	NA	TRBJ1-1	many	CASSFTGVPTNTEAFF	TGCGCCAGCAGCTTTACCGGGGTTCCGACGAACACTGAAGCTTTCTTT
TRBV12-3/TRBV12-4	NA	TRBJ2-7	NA	CASSLLTTGPPYEQYF	TGTGCCAGCAGTCTTCTCACGACAGGTCCCCCGTACGAGCAGTACTTC
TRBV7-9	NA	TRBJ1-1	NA	CASSLIEDTEAFF	TGTGCCAGCAGCTTAATCGAGGACACTGAAGCTTTCTTT
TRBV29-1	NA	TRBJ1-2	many	CSVEDQWDTNYGYTF	TGCAGCGTTGAAGATCAGTGGGACACCAACTATGGCTACACCTTC
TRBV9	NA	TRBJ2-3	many	CASSADTGTDTQYF	TGTGCCAGCAGCGCTGACACGGGGACAGATACGCAGTATTTT
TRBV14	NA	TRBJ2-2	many	CASSQESWVGELFF	TGTGCCAGCAGCCAAGAAAGCTGGGTCGGGGAGCTGTTTTTT
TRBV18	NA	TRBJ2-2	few	CASSPWNTGELFF	TGTGCCAGCTCACCTTGGAACACCGGGGAGCTGTTTTTT
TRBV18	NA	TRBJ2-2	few	CASSPRQTVSTGELFF	TGTGCCAGCTCACCCCGTCAGACAGTATCCACCGGGGAGCTGTTTTTT
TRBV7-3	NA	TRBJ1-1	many	CASSTPGQHTEAFF	TGTGCCAGCAGCACACCGGGACAACACACTGAAGCTTTCTTT
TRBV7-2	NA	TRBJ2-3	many	CASLSSHLTDTQYF	TGTGCCAGCCTTTCGAGCCATCTCACAGATACGCAGTATTTT
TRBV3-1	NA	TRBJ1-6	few	CASSQEVAVNSPLHF	TGTGCCAGCAGCCAAGAGGTGGCAGTTAATTCACCCCTCCACTTT
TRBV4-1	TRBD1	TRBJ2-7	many	CASSQERRTGGSYEQYF	TGCGCCAGCAGCCAAGAACGTCGGACAGGGGGTTCATACGAGCAGTACTTC
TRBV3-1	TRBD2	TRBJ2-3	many	CASSPKSGTSGGSDTQYF	TGTGCCAGCAGCCCGAAATCCGGGACTAGCGGGGGATCAGATACGCAGTATTTT
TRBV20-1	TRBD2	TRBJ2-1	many	CSARSPGTSGGDVYNEQFF	TGCAGTGCTAGAAGCCCCGGGACTAGCGGGGGGGATGTGTACAATGAGCAGTTCTTC
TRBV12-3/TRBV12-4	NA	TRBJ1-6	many	CASSGESSYNSPLHF	TGTGCCAGCAGTGGCGAGAGCTCCTATAATTCACCCCTCCACTTT
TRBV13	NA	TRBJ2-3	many	CASSLEDKTITDTQYF	TGTGCCAGCAGCTTAGAGGACAAGACGATCACAGATACGCAGTATTTT
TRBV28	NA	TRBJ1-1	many	CASSLSAGEAFF	TGTGCCAGCAGTTTATCCGCAGGGGAAGCTTTCTTT
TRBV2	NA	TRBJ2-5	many	CASSSGKKTQYF	TGTGCCAGCAGTTCAGGGAAAAAGACCCAGTACTTC
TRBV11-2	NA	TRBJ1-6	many	CASSLEQDLLSLHF	TGTGCCAGCAGCTTAGAACAGGACCTCCTATCCCTCCACTTT
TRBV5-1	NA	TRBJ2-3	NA	CASSLVPGTGTDTQYF	TGCGCCAGCAGCTTGGTGCCGGGTACAGGCACAGATACGCAGTATTTT
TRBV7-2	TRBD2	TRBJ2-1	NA	CASSPLAGVNEQFF	TGTGCCAGCAGTCCCTTAGCGGGGGTAAATGAGCAGTTCTTC
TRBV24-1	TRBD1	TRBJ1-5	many	CATSDPRTGGNSNQPQHF	TGTGCCACCAGTGACCCCAGGACAGGGGGCAATAGCAATCAGCCCCAGCATTTT
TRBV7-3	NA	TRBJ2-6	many	CASSPGVRSGANVLTF	TGTGCCAGCAGCCCAGGGGTCCGCTCTGGGGCCAACGTCCTGACTTTC
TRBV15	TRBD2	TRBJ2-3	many	CATSRDRSGGADTQYF	TGTGCCACCAGCAGAGATCGGAGCGGGGGGGCAGATACGCAGTATTTT
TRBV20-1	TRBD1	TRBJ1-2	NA	CSANPGQGFGYTF	TGCAGTGCTAACCCGGGACAGGGCTTTGGCTACACCTTC
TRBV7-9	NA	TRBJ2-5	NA	CASSLRAATQETQYF	TGTGCCAGCAGCCTCCGGGCCGCCACCCAAGAGACCCAGTACTTC
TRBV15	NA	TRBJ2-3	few	CATSRARGSTDTQYF	TGTGCCACCAGCAGGGCTCGGGGGAGCACAGATACGCAGTATTTT
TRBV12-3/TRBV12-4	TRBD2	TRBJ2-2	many	CASSRGEGTNTGELFF	TGTGCCAGCAGCCGGGGGGAGGGTACGAACACCGGGGAGCTGTTTTTT
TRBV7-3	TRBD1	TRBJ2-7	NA	CASSLTDPGQGMILRRSSYEQYF	TGTGCCAGCAGCCTAACGGATCCGGGACAGGGGATGATCCTACGTCGGAGCTCCTACGAGCAGTACTTC
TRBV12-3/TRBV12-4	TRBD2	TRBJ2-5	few	CASSLTSVQTQYF	TGTGCCAGCAGTTTAACTAGCGTTCAGACCCAGTACTTC
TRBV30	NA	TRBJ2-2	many	CAWALGYTGELFF	TGTGCCTGGGCCCTTGGATACACCGGGGAGCTGTTTTTT
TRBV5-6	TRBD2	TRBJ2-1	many	CASSSTSGGYNEQFF	TGTGCCAGCAGTTCGACTAGCGGGGGGTACAATGAGCAGTTCTTC
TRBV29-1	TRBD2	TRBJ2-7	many	CSARGIGYEQYF	TGCAGCGCGCGGGGGATCGGCTACGAGCAGTACTTC
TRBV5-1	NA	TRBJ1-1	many	CASSSEVFTEAFF	TGCGCCAGCAGCTCCGAGGTTTTCACTGAAGCTTTCTTT
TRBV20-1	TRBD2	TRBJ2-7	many	CSATGLVASYEQYF	TGCAGTGCTACCGGACTAGTCGCCTCCTACGAGCAGTACTTC
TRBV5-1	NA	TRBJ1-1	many	CASGPETSPTEAFF	TGCGCCAGCGGCCCAGAGACCAGCCCTACTGAAGCTTTCTTT
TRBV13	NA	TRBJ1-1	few	CASSLLRGLTEAFF	TGTGCCAGCAGCTTATTACGGGGTCTCACTGAAGCTTTCTTT
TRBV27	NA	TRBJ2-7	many	CASSPDQPRSSYEQYF	TGTGCCAGCAGTCCCGATCAGCCTAGAAGCTCCTACGAGCAGTACTTC
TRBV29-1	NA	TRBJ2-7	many	CSGGNYEQYF	TGCAGTGGGGGGAACTACGAGCAGTACTTC
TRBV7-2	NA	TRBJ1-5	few	CASSFPSQPQHF	TGTGCCAGCAGCTTCCCCAGTCAGCCCCAGCATTTT
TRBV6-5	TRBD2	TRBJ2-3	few	CASSHLMGTGREPDTQYF	TGTGCCAGCAGTCACCTTATGGGGACTGGGAGGGAGCCAGATACGCAGTATTTT
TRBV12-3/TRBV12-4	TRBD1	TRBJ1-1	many	CASRLAGTGGHEAFF	TGTGCCAGCAGGCTCGCCGGGACAGGGGGGCACGAAGCTTTCTTT
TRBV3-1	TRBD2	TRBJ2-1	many	CASSPLAGGPHEQFF	TGTGCCAGCAGCCCCCTAGCGGGGGGGCCGCATGAGCAGTTCTTC
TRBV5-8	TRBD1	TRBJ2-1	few	CASRPRQGYNEQFF	TGTGCCAGCAGACCTCGACAGGGGTACAATGAGCAGTTCTTC
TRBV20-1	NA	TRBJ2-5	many	CSATRSDRVQETQYF	TGCAGTGCTACCCGTTCCGACAGAGTTCAAGAGACCCAGTACTTC
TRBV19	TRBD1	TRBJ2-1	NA	CASRQGQTFNEQFF	TGTGCCAGTAGGCAGGGACAGACCTTCAATGAGCAGTTCTTC
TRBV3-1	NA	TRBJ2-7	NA	CASSQGLGYEQYF	TGTGCCAGCAGCCAAGGATTGGGCTACGAGCAGTACTTC
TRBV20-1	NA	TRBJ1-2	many	CSARDLGSKGYTF	TGCAGTGCTAGAGATCTAGGGTCGAAGGGCTACACCTTC
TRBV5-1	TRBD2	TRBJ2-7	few	CASGGGEPYEQYF	TGCGCCAGCGGGGGAGGGGAACCCTACGAGCAGTACTTC
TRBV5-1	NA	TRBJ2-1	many	CASSLGEQEYNEQFF	TGCGCCAGCAGCTTGGGGGAACAGGAGTACAATGAGCAGTTCTTC
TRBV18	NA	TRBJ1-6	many	CASSGGDSPLHF	TGTGCCAGCTCCGGGGGAGACTCACCCCTCCACTTT
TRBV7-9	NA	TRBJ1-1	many	CASSSYTGFEAFF	TGTGCCAGCAGCTCATATACCGGGTTTGAAGCTTTCTTT
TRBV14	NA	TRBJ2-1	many	CASSHGFYNEQFF	TGTGCCAGCAGCCACGGGTTCTACAATGAGCAGTTCTTC
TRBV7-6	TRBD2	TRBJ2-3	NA	CASSLDSGGSTDTQYF	TGTGCCAGCAGCTTAGACAGCGGGGGGTCCACAGATACGCAGTATTTT